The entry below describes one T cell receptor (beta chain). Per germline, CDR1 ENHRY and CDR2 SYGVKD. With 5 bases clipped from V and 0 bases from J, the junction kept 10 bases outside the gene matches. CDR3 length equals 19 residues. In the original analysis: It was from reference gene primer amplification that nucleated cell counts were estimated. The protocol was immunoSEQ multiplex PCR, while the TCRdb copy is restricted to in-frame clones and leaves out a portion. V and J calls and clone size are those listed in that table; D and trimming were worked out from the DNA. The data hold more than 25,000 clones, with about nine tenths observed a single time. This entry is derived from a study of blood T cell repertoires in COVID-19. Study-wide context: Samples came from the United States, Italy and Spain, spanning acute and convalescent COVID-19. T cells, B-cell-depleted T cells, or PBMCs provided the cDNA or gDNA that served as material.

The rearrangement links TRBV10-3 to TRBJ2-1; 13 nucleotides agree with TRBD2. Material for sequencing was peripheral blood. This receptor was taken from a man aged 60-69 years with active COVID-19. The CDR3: CAISNPTSGGMSSYNEQFF. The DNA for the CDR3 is TGTGCCATCAGTAACCCGACTAGCGGGGGGATGAGCTCCTACAATGAGCAGTTCTTC.